Detailed here is one TCR beta chain. The CDR3 is 15 amino acids. Germline V gene sequence: CDR1 LGHNA, CDR2 YSLEER. Germline trimming cut 2 bases from V and 8 bases from J; bases unmatched to any gene: 7. The data are from a study of blood T cell repertoires in COVID-19. Background on the study: Acute-phase and convalescent COVID-19 samples originated in the United States, Italy and Spain. PBMCs, B-cell-depleted T cells, or T cells provided the cDNA or gDNA that made up the material.

Authors' analysis steps: Nucleated cell number was recorded as an estimate derived from reference gene primer amplification. TCRdb keeps only in-frame clones here, not all; method: immunoSEQ multiplex PCR. D and trimming were read from the DNA, whereas the V and J calls and clone size are those reported in that table. Altogether about 120,000 clones are present, around 86% being singletons, with the ten largest covering roughly 11%. Sequences were obtained from peripheral blood. This receptor was taken from a man older than 75 with acute or convalescent COVID-19. This chain joins TRBV4-3 and TRBJ1-2; TRBD1 matches 11 bases. Here the CDR3 DNA reads TGCGCCAGCAGCCAATCGGGACAGGGGGGTAGGGGCTACACCTTC. Amino acids: CASSQSGQGGRGYTF.